This T cell receptor beta chain was recovered during a study of blood T cell repertoires in COVID-19. About the study: Acute-phase and convalescent COVID-19 samples originated in the United States, Italy and Spain. The analysed material was cDNA or gDNA that came from T cells, B-cell-depleted T cells, or PBMCs.

This clone was counted a single time. Per the authors' pipeline: Nucleated cell number was recorded as an estimate derived from reference gene primer amplification. Generated by immunoSEQ multiplex PCR, the TCRdb table keeps only in-frame clones and is missing some. V, J and clone size derive from that table, while D and trimming were established from the DNA sequence. The profile shows around 220,000 clones, over 75% of them singletons. Sequencing input: peripheral blood. This TCR came from a human donor in a cohort sampled during active COVID-19.

The CDR3 DNA is TGCGCCAGCAGCCATGCCGGGACAGGGGGTTTCGAGCAGTACTTC. Protein product: CASSHAGTGGFEQYF. The chain carries TRBV4-1 and TRBJ2-7, with 11 bases fitting TRBD1. The CDR3 sequence is 15 residues long. V was pared by 3 bases and J by 6 bases, with 7 bases of the junction left unmatched. From germline, CDR1 is MGHRA and CDR2 YSYEKL.